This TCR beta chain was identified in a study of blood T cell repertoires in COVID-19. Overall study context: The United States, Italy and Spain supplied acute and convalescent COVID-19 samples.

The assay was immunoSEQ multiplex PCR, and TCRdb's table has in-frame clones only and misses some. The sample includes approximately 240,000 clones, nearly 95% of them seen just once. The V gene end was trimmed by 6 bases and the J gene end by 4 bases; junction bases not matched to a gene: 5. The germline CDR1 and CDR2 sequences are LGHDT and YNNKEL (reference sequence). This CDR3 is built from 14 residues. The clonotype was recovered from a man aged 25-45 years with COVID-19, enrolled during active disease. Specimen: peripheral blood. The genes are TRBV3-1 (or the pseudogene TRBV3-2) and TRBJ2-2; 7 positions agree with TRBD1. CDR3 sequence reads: CASSYNRGTGELFF. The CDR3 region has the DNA TGTGCCAGCAGTTACAACAGGGGCACCGGGGAGCTGTTTTTT.